The rows below give T cell receptor beta chains drawn from one sample of a study of CD8 T cells in ankylosing spondylitis. TCRdb analysed the 5' RACE reads with MiXCR anew, one entry per CDR3 protein. This table holds around 35,000 distinct CDR3 sequences, about 10% found once. The specimen sequenced was synovial fluid, either unsorted or a sorted T cell fraction (not recorded which). These receptors were obtained from a male donor with ankylosing spondylitis. The CDR3 runs from the conserved cysteine through the conserved F or W. The D gene is left open where the match is weak. Where a row states a size, it is once, few, many or the class of an expanded clone; other rows omit it.

j_call,clone_size,v_call,d_call,cdr3_nt,cdr3_aa
TRBJ2-7,many,TRBV7-9,TRBD2,TGTGCCAGCAGCTTAGACGCCAGCGGGGCCTACGAGCAGTACTTC,CASSLDASGAYEQYF
TRBJ1-4,-,TRBV30,-,TGTGCCTGGAGTTTTCGACCTACGGATGAAAAACTGTTTTTT,CAWSFRPTDEKLFF
TRBJ2-7,few,TRBV29-1,TRBD1,TGCAGCGTTGAAAGACAGGGCCAAGGGGACGAGCAGTACTTC,CSVERQGQGDEQYF
TRBJ1-5,-,TRBV19,-,TGTGCCAGTAGTAGCAGGGATCAGTTCAATCAGCCCCAGCATTTT,CASSSRDQFNQPQHF
TRBJ2-3,-,TRBV7-3,-,TGTGCCAGCAGCTTAACCGGCGGGGGACACGGGGCGGTCACAGATACGCAGTATTTT,CASSLTGGGHGAVTDTQYF
TRBJ2-5,many,TRBV2,TRBD2,TGTGCCAGCACCCGGGGTAGCGGGCAAGAGACCCAGTACTTC,CASTRGSGQETQYF
TRBJ2-3,-,TRBV5-5,-,TGTGCCAGCGCTTCAGGGGTTAGCACAGATACGCAGTATTTT,CASASGVSTDTQYF
TRBJ2-7,few,TRBV5-4,TRBD2,TGTGCCAGCAGCTTGGCTGGTCTAGCGGGAACCTACGAGCAGTACTTC,CASSLAGLAGTYEQYF
TRBJ2-5,-,TRBV9,-,TGTGCCAGCAGCGTAGCTATCGGGGGAGAGACCCAGTACTTC,CASSVAIGGETQYF
TRBJ2-6,-,TRBV29-1,-,TGCAGCGTTTTGAGGGGGGCTGGGGCCAACGTCCTGACTTTC,CSVLRGAGANVLTF
TRBJ1-1,-,TRBV29-1,TRBD1,TGCAGCGTTGACGCGACAGGGAGAATGAACACTGAAGCTTTCTTT,CSVDATGRMNTEAFF
TRBJ2-7,-,TRBV20-1,-,TGCAGTGCCCCGCCTTCAACTCTCTCCGAGCAGTACTTC,CSAPPSTLSEQYF
TRBJ2-4,-,TRBV4-2,TRBD1,TGTGCCAGCAGCCAAGTGGCAGGGGGCGAGGGCAAAAACATTCAGTACTTC,CASSQVAGGEGKNIQYF
TRBJ1-5,few,TRBV7-2,-,TGTGCCAGCAGCTTAGCGCAGGGGCCGAATCAGCCCCAGCATTTT,CASSLAQGPNQPQHF
TRBJ2-7,few,TRBV16,-,TGTGCCAGCAGCCAATTGGGCGGGCGATGGCGCGAGCAGTACTTC,CASSQLGGRWREQYF
TRBJ2-7,many,TRBV7-6,TRBD2,TGTGCCAGCAGCTTACGCGACTCTAGCGGGAGGCCCCAGGAGCAGTACTTC,CASSLRDSSGRPQEQYF
TRBJ2-1,many,TRBV7-9,-,TGTGCCAGCAGCGCTCTGGCCTCCTACAATGAGCAGTTCTTC,CASSALASYNEQFF
TRBJ2-3,many,TRBV7-3,TRBD2,TGTGCCAGCAGCTCCGGACTAGCTTGGGATACGCAGTATTTT,CASSSGLAWDTQYF
TRBJ2-2,-,TRBV7-9,-,TGTGCCAGCAGCTTGCCCGGGACTGCCCAAAACACCGGGGAGCTGTTTTTT,CASSLPGTAQNTGELFF
TRBJ1-4,many,TRBV29-1,-,TGCAGCGTTGAAGATCCCCTAGGGGGAACTAATGAAAAACTGTTTTTT,CSVEDPLGGTNEKLFF
TRBJ2-7,few,TRBV20-1,TRBD2,TGCAGTGCTAGAGGGGTGTTAGCGGGAGTACGGTCCCACGAGCAGTACTTC,CSARGVLAGVRSHEQYF
TRBJ2-5,-,TRBV2,-,TGTGCCAGCAGTGAAAGGGGCTCGTACCAAGAGACCCAGTACTTC,CASSERGSYQETQYF
TRBJ2-2,many,TRBV7-2,-,TGTGCCAGCAGCGGAACCGGGAGCCACACCGGGGAGCTGTTTTTT,CASSGTGSHTGELFF
TRBJ2-2,many,TRBV15,-,TGTGCCACCTCGTCGGGACCGATTAGAAGGACCGGGGAGCTGTTTTTT,CATSSGPIRRTGELFF
TRBJ2-5,many,TRBV28,-,TGTGCCAGCAGTTTATTAATAGGAAAAGAGACCCAGTACTTC,CASSLLIGKETQYF
TRBJ2-2,many,TRBV2,-,TGTGCCAGGGAAGAGAACACCGGGGAGCTGTTTTTT,CAREENTGELFF
TRBJ2-7,-,TRBV29-1,TRBD2,TGCAGCGCACTAGGGGGACTAGCGGCCTACGAGCAGTACTTC,CSALGGLAAYEQYF
TRBJ2-3,few,TRBV20-1,TRBD1,TGCAGTGCTCGACCTCTGGGACAGCTCACAGATACGCAGTATTTT,CSARPLGQLTDTQYF
TRBJ1-1,many,TRBV29-1,-,TGCAGCGTCGGAGGGGTAATGAACACTGAAGCTTTCTTT,CSVGGVMNTEAFF
TRBJ1-2,few,TRBV19,TRBD1,TGTGCCAGTAGCCCCCAGGGGGCCTATGGCTACACCTTC,CASSPQGAYGYTF
TRBJ2-1,-,TRBV5-1,TRBD1,TGCGCCAGCAGCTACGAGGGACAGGGGCCTCTCAATGAGCAGTTCTTC,CASSYEGQGPLNEQFF
TRBJ1-5,-,TRBV27,-,TGTGCCAGCAGGAAGAGGGAGAGCAATCAGCCCCAGCATTTT,CASRKRESNQPQHF
TRBJ2-7,-,TRBV5-5,TRBD1,TGTGCCAGCAGCTCGGGGACAGGGGTGGACGAGCAGTACTTC,CASSSGTGVDEQYF
TRBJ2-6,-,TRBV28,-,TGTGCCAGCAGTCCGGACGGGCTCTCTGGGGCCAACGTCCTGACTTTC,CASSPDGLSGANVLTF
TRBJ2-3,many,TRBV28,TRBD2,TGTGCCAGCAGGGCGGGAGGGCCTGGAGGGGGCACAGATACGCAGTATTTT,CASRAGGPGGGTDTQYF
TRBJ2-3,-,TRBV20-1,TRBD2,TGCAGTGCTAGGGTGGCTAGCGGGAGCTCAGATACGCAGTATTTT,CSARVASGSSDTQYF
TRBJ2-7,-,TRBV20-1,-,TGCAGTGCTAGAGATGTCGGGACATATACCTACGAGCAGTACTTC,CSARDVGTYTYEQYF
TRBJ2-7,-,TRBV20-1,TRBD2,TGCAGTGCTCGTCTAGCGGGAGTTAGCGGAGTGGGCTACGAGCAGTACTTC,CSARLAGVSGVGYEQYF
TRBJ2-1,few,TRBV12-3/TRBV12-4,-,TGTGCCAGCAGGGACGGGAGCTCCTACAATGAGCAGTTCTTC,CASRDGSSYNEQFF
TRBJ2-5,many,TRBV7-3,-,TGTGCCAGCAGCTTGGGGAGGACCCAGTACTTC,CASSLGRTQYF
TRBJ2-1,few,TRBV12-3/TRBV12-4,TRBD1,TGTGCCAGCAGGACAGGGGTGTTCGGCAATGAGCAGTTCTTC,CASRTGVFGNEQFF
TRBJ2-1,many,TRBV28,-,TGTGCCAGCAGTTTAAGTCACAATGAGCAGTTCTTC,CASSLSHNEQFF
TRBJ2-7,-,TRBV7-9,TRBD2,TGTGCCAGCAGCTTAGCGGGACTAGCTTCCTACGAGCAGTACTTC,CASSLAGLASYEQYF
TRBJ2-2,few,TRBV6-2/TRBV6-3,TRBD1,TGTGCCAGCACACCCCGCGAGGGGGCCGGCACCGGGGAGCTGTTTTTT,CASTPREGAGTGELFF
TRBJ2-6,-,TRBV5-6,TRBD2,TGTGCCAGCAGCTTGGGGGCAGCTTTGACTAGCGTCGTCTCTGGGGCCAACGTCCTGACTTTC,CASSLGAALTSVVSGANVLTF
TRBJ2-7,-,TRBV29-1,TRBD2,TGCAGCGTTCCGGGACTACGAGCCTACGAGCAGTACTTC,CSVPGLRAYEQYF
TRBJ2-1,-,TRBV11-1,-,TGTGCCAGCAGCTTACTACAGTCCAATGAGCAGTTCTTC,CASSLLQSNEQFF
TRBJ2-7,many,TRBV2,TRBD2,TGTGCGTGGGGAGGAGCGGGAGTTGGTGTGAGCGAGCAGTACTTC,CAWGGAGVGVSEQYF
TRBJ2-6,medium-sized,TRBV29-1,-,TGCAGCGGTGATAGCAGAAGCTCTGGGGCCAACGTCCTGACTTTC,CSGDSRSSGANVLTF
TRBJ1-2,many,TRBV12-3/TRBV12-4,TRBD1,TGTGCCAGCACCCCAGGGGGAGGCTATGGCTACACCTTC,CASTPGGGYGYTF